These 14 T cell receptor beta chains were sequenced from one sample in a study of PD-L1 blockade in urothelial cancer. The time point is: pretreatment peripheral blood. The table came from immunoSEQ multiplex PCR; TCRdb's copy has only in-frame clones and leaves some out. Of more than 45,000 clones in the sample, approximately 78% were seen once. The sample was PBMCs, taken around atezolizumab (anti-PD-L1) treatment. Receptor source: a man in his fifties or sixties with urothelial cancer.

The rearrangement joins TRBV5-4 to TRBJ2-4, with D maybe TRBD1 (6 bases). Germline CDR1 SGHNT, CDR2 YYREEE (reference sequence). The CDR3 consists of 16 residues. Trimming took 0 bases from V and 5 from J, leaving 15 bases between them. CDR3 sequence reads: CASSLGFGGLENIQYF. DNA for the CDR3: TGTGCCAGCAGCTTGGGATTTGGGGGCTTGGAAAACATTCAGTACTTC.

The J gene is TRBJ2-3, the V gene TRBV11-2; D is perhaps TRBD1 (6 bases). The V gene's germline CDR1 is SGHAT and CDR2 FQNNGV. This CDR3 has 15 residues. V was pared by 5 bases and J by 3 bases, with 15 bases between. CDR3 coding DNA: TGTGCCAGCAGCGGGCCACAGGGATGGACAGATACGCAGTATTTT. Protein sequence: CASSGPQGWTDTQYF. The full variable domain, rest sourced from reference TRBV11-2 and TRBJ2-3, is EAGVAQSPRYKIIEKRQSVAFWCNPISGHATLYWYQQILGQGPKLLIQFQNNGVVDDSQLPKDRFSAERLKGVDSTLKIQPAKLEDSAVYLCASSGPQGWTDTQYFGPGTRLTVL.

This chain links TRBV6-6 with TRBJ2-7, with TRBD2 matching 8 bases. Germline CDR1 MNHNY, CDR2 SVGAGI (reference sequence). V was clipped by 0 bases and J by 5 bases; unmatched bases: 6. This CDR3 is 15 amino acids long. CDR3 DNA: TGTGCCAGCAGTTACTCCAGCGGGAGCGTAAACGAGCAGTACTTC. Encoded protein: CASSYSSGSVNEQYF.

V gene TRBV2 combines with J gene TRBJ1-5; a weak D match, TRBD1 (5 bases). Trimming pared 0 bases from V and 7 bases from J, leaving 13 bases between. Germline values: CDR1 SNHLY, CDR2 FYNNEI. The CDR3 contains 15 residues. CDR3 nucleotide sequence: TGTGCCAGCAGTGAAGCAGGGGCAGAAGGCCAGCCCCAGCATTTT. Translation gives CASSEAGAEGQPQHF.

For this clone: The junction differs from germline at one of its ends, possibly a read error. The chain carries TRBV7-7 and TRBJ1-2; 7 bases are a match to TRBD1. CDR3 length: 13 residues. In germline, CDR1 is SSHAT, CDR2 FNYEAQ (reference sequence). CDR3 DNA sequence: TGTGCTAGCAGGGGGGACAGACTCTATGGCTACACCTTC. This sequence encodes CASRGDRLYGYTF. The full variable domain, with the rest looked up from reference TRBV7-7 and TRBJ1-2, is GAGVSQSPRYKVTKRGQDVTLRCDPISSHATLYWYQQALGQGPEFLTYFNYEAQPDKSGLPSDRFSAERPEGSISTLTIQRTEQRDSAMYRCASRGDRLYGYTFGSGTRLTVV.

This clone showed up just once. J is TRBJ1-4 and V is TRBV15; the match to TRBD1 covers 9 bases. Germline lookup yields CDR1 LNHNV and CDR2 YYDKDF (reference sequence). V dropped 5 bases and J dropped 6; count of bases not matched to a gene: 7. CDR3 size: 15 residues. The CDR3 sequence: CATSGPDRGDEKLFF. The CDR3 bases are TGTGCCACCAGCGGGCCAGACAGGGGGGATGAAAAACTGTTTTTT.

The chain couples TRBV27 to TRBJ2-6; D is possibly TRBD1 (6 bases). CDR1 is MNHEY, CDR2 SMNVEV, per germline (reference sequence). The CDR3 loop spans 17 amino acids. The V end was cut by 5 bases, the J end by 0 bases, with 14 bases between. The chain's CDR3 is CASSGMTGLSGANVLTF. CDR3 DNA: TGTGCCAGCAGTGGAATGACAGGACTCTCTGGGGCCAACGTCCTGACTTTC.

The chain has TRBV27 and TRBJ2-1, with 8 bases matching TRBD2. The germline V gene encodes CDR1 MNHEY and CDR2 SMNVEV (reference sequence). The CDR3 sequence is 16 residues long. V lost 6 bases and J lost 3; bases outside the gene matches: 10. The DNA for the CDR3 is TGTGCCAGCAGCCCTCCTAGGCGGGGGGTCTACAATGAGCAGTTCTTC. Protein: CASSPPRRGVYNEQFF.

The rearrangement uses TRBV7-3 and TRBJ2-5, with TRBD1 matching over 7 bases. Germline V gene sequence: CDR1 SGHTA, CDR2 FQGTGA. The ends lost 5 bases at V and 2 bases at J; junction bases unmatched: 11. The CDR3 totals 16 residues. This CDR3 is CASSPTGTARQETQYF. In DNA, the CDR3 is TGTGCCAGCAGCCCTACCGGGACAGCGCGGCAAGAGACCCAGTACTTC. The variable domain in full, completed from reference TRBV7-3 and TRBJ2-5, reads GAGVSQTPSNKVTEKGKYVELRCDPISGHTALYWYRQSLGQGPEFLIYFQGTGAADDSGLPNDRFFAVRPEGSVSTLKIQRTERGDSAVYLCASSPTGTARQETQYFGPGTRLLVL.

V and J are TRBV21-1 and TRBJ1-2; the D call of TRBD1 is as the table states it, not checked on the DNA. TRBV21-1 is a pseudogene segment. This CDR3 is built from 13 residues. CDR3 nucleotides: TGTGCCAGCAGTACGGACAGAAACTATGGCTACACCTTC. It codes for CASSTDRNYGYTF.

The CDR3 DNA reads as TGTGCCTGGAGTCACGGGCTAGCGGGCACAGATACGCAGTATTTT. The encoded protein is CAWSHGLAGTDTQYF. V and J are TRBV30 and TRBJ2-3; 7 bases are shared with TRBD2. The CDR3 loop spans 15 amino acids. Germline-derived CDR1 and CDR2 are GTSNPN and SVGIG (reference sequence). After removal of 2 bases from V and 1 base from J, the junction contained 6 bases not matched to a gene.

The chain carries TRBV27 and TRBJ1-5, with D possibly being TRBD1 (5 bases). The CDR3 runs to 15 residues. The V gene lost 8 bases and the J gene lost 7 bases, with 21 bases spanning the gap. Per germline, CDR1 MNHEY and CDR2 SMNVEV (reference sequence). CDR3 coding DNA: TGTGCCAGCGGACCCGGGGTGGGGGGGGACCAGCCCCAGCATTTT. Protein sequence: CASGPGVGGDQPQHF.

This clone appeared once. This chain uses TRBV6-6 with TRBJ2-6, with D possibly matching TRBD1 (6 bases). In germline, CDR1 is MNHNY, CDR2 SVGAGI (reference sequence). V was shortened by 5 bases and J by 0 bases, with 8 bases between the two germline ends. This CDR3 is 15 amino acids long. The CDR3 DNA follows: TGTGCCAGCAGTAGGGACAACTCTGGGGCCAACGTCCTGACTTTC. Its protein product is CASSRDNSGANVLTF.

This CDR3 is CASSQGGEETQYF. In DNA, the CDR3 is TGTGCCAGCAGTCAGGGGGGTGAGGAGACCCAGTACTTC. The rearrangement uses TRBV2 and TRBJ2-5; maybe TRBD1 (7 bases). Germline V lookup: CDR1 SNHLY, CDR2 FYNNEI. This CDR3 is 13 amino acids long. Trimming took 5 bases from V and 5 from J, leaving 12 bases between them.